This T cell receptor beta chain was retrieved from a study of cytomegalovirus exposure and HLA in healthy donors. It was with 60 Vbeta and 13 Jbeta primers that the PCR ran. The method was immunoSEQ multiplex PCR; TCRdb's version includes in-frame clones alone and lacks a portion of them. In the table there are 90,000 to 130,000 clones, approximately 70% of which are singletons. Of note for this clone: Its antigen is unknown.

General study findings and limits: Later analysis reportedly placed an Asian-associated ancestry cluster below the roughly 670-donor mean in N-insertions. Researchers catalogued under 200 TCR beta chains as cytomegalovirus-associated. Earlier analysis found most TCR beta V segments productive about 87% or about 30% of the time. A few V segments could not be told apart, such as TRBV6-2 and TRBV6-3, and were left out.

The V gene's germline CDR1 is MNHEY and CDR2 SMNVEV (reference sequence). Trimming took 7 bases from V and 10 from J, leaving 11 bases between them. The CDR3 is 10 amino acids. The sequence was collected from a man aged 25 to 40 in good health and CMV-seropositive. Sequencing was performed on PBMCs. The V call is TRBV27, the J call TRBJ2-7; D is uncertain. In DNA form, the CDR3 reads TGTGCCAGCAATTCCTACCCCCAGTACTTC. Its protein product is CASNSYPQYF.